This entry is about one TCR beta chain. This clonotype was picked up a small number of times. What antigen it recognizes has not been identified. No base quality values were provided; no much bigger clone lies one nucleotide off. Relative to germline, V is 6 bases shorter and J is 4 bases shorter, with 21 bases between their ends. Counted from cysteine to phenylalanine, this CDR3 has 15 amino acids. Only the CDR3 portion is preserved as DNA: 45 bases, with reading frame beginning at the first base. The germline V gene supplies CDR1 SQVTM and CDR2 ANQGSEA. Amplification of TCR beta CDR3 regions was carried out from RNA transcripts. A first-round RT-PCR of the TCR CDR3 used the HTBI primer set with the Qiagen OneStep RT-PCR kit. The libraries were constructed in a second round of multiplex PCR and then size-selected and purified. Libraries were sequenced paired-end with 100 bp reads on an Illumina HiSeq2000. The authors' pipeline ran thus. SOAPnuke was used to process the raw data, with reads discarded if the reads contained adapters or uncalled bases, had a mean Phred below 15, or lacked an exact constant-primer or identifier match. COPE v1.2.5 was used to merge the high-quality paired reads, and each unique nucleotide sequence was defined as a clonotype. Clonotypes were aligned to IMGT TRBV, TRBD and TRBJ reference segments using MiTCR v1.1. The analysis included only V-J combinations with a frequency above 0.0001, which together covered roughly 99% of the repertoires. The TCS score was defined as F50 (clonal expansion) divided by E x V (chaos), with BLOSUM62-based TCRdist calculated between CDR3 peptides within each V-J. Welch's t-statistics and random forest reduced roughly 500 V-J features to 10 to 15, which were used in a naive Bayes classifier (R e1071). In-frame beta chains were kept once TCRdb had trimmed the public reads at Q25 with fastp and called clones with MiXCR. Here each entry gathers all rows of one CDR3 protein and keeps the most common genes and DNA. TCRdb's processing, not the study's, gives the V and J calls here. Within this sample are approximately 640,000 distinct CDR3 sequences, with about 16% of them counted one time only. The top ten clones comprise approximately 3.8% of the sample.

Stable Graves' hyperthyroidism was defined as no progression to ophthalmopathy during 18 months of follow-up. The hyperthyroidism patients were between 18 and 65 years old and newly diagnosed, with a disease duration of less than 2 months. The study excluded patients with uncontrolled infections, other autoimmune diseases, pregnancy or lactation. Diagnoses were established on the basis of clinical symptoms, serum thyroxine and TRAb, thyroid ultrasound, and orbital computed tomography. PBMCs were separated from roughly 10 ml of fresh peripheral blood using Ficoll-Paque density gradient centrifugation. Total RNA was extracted with Trizol reagent, and quality was checked on an Agilent 2100 Bioanalyzer. This entry belongs to a study of T cells in Graves' hyperthyroidism and ophthalmopathy (dated by TCRdb to the late 2010s). Turning to the overall study: Peripheral blood samples were taken at initial diagnosis, before any treatment was given. To identify distinguishing TCR V-J signatures, a discovery cohort of about a hundred patients was used, comprising roughly 45 with Graves' ophthalmopathy and around 60 with stable Graves' hyperthyroidism. Whether ophthalmopathy could be predicted prospectively was tested in an independent validation cohort made up of roughly 19 hyperthyroidism patients plus 17 patients who later progressed to ophthalmopathy. The 85 to 100 discovery patients were randomly split 7:3 into training and test sets. In addition, the study compared T-cell repertoires in thyroid tissue and in blood from about six Graves' hyperthyroidism patients. Following sampling, methimazole starting at 30 mg daily was given to hyperthyroidism patients, and high-dose intravenous methylprednisolone was given to ophthalmopathy patients. The paper describes TCR Vbeta CDR3 sequencing of more than 120 peripheral blood samples, made up of approximately 40 ophthalmopathy patients, around 78 hyperthyroidism patients and 17 progressor patients. What the study reported, not specific to this receptor: Most expanded thyroid clonotypes (frequency above 0.001) were also found in blood, which suggests that blood repertoires may mirror thyroid immune responses. No statistical method was used to set the sample size in advance, and investigators knew the group allocation. A model built on a 13 V-J signature distinguished ophthalmopathy from stable hyperthyroidism, reaching about 89% sensitivity and approximately 83% specificity in cross-validation and 80%/75% in testing. During validation, the model predicted progression to ophthalmopathy a median of approximately 6.5 months ahead of onset, with almost 71% sensitivity and 72% to 85% specificity.

The sequenced sample was blood. This sequence was found in a woman aged 25 to 45 with Graves' hyperthyroidism. The chain is made from TRBV29-1 and TRBJ1-1; a weak D assignment points to TRBD1 (5 bases agree). The DNA sequence reads TGCAGCGTCCTAGGGGACCCAAACCGGAGCACTGAAGCTTTCTTT. Translation gives CSVLGDPNRSTEAFF. The variable domain in full, with residues beyond the CDR3 obtained from the reference TRBV29-1 and TRBJ1-1 genes, is SAVISQKPSRDICQRGTSLTIQCQVDSQVTMMFWYRQQPGQSLTLIATANQGSEATYESGFVIDKFPISRPNLTFSTLTVSNMSPEDSSIYLCSVLGDPNRSTEAFFGQGTRLTVV.